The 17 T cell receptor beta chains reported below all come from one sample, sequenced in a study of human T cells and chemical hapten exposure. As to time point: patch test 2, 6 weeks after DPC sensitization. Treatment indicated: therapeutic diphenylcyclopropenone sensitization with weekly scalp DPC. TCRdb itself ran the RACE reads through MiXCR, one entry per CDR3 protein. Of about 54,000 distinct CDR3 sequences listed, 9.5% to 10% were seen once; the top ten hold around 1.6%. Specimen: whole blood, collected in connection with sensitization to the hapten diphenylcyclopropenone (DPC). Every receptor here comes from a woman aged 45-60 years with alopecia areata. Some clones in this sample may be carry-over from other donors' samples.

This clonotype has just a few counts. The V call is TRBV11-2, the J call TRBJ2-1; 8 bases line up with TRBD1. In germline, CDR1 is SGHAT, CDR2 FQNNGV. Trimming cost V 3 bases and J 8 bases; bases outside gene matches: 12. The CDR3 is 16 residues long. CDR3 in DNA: TGTGCCAGCAGCTTCGGACAGGGTATTTTCAATGATGAGCAGTTCTTC. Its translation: CASSFGQGIFNDEQFF.

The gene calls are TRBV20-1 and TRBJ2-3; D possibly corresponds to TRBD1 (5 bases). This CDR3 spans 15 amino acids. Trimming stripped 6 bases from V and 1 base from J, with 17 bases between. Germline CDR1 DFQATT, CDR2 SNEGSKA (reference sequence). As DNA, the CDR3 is TGCAGTGCGAACCTAGGGGCTTGGGGCACAGATACGCAGTATTTT. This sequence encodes CSANLGAWGTDTQYF.

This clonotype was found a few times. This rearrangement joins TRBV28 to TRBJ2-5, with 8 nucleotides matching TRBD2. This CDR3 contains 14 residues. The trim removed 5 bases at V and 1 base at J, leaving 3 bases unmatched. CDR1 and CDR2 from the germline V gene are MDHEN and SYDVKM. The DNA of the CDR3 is TGTGCCAGCAGTAAAACTAGCGGCCAAGAGACCCAGTACTTC. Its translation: CASSKTSGQETQYF.

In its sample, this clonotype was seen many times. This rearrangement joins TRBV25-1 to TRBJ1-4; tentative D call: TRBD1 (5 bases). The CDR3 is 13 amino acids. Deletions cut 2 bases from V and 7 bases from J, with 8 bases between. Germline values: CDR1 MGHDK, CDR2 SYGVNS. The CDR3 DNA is TGTGCCAGCAGTGAAGGCGGGACTGAAAAACTGTTTTTT. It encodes CASSEGGTEKLFF.

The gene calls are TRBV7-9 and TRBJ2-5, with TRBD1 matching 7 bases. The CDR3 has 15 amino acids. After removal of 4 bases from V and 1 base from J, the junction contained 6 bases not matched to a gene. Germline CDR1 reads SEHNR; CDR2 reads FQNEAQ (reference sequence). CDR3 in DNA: TGTGCCAGCAGCTCAGGGACAGCCCTCCAAGAGACCCAGTACTTC. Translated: CASSSGTALQETQYF.

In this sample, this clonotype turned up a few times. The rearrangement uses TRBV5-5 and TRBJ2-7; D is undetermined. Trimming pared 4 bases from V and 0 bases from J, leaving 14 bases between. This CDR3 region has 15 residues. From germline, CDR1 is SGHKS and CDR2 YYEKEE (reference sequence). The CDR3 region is CASSPQMISSYEQYF. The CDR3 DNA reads TGTGCCAGCAGCCCCCAGATGATTAGCTCCTACGAGCAGTACTTC.

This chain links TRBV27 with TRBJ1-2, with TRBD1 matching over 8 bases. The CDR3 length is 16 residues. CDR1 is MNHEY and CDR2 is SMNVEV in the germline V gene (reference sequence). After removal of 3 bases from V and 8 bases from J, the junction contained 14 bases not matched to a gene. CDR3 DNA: TGTGCCAGCAGTTTTCAGCGTGGACAGGGCGGAGCGGGCTACACCTTC. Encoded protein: CASSFQRGQGGAGYTF.

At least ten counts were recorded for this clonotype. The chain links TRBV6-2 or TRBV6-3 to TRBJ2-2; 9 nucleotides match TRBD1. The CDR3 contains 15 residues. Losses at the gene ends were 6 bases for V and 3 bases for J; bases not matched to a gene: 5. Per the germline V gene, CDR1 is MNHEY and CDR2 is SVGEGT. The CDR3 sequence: CASRKGQGDTGELFF. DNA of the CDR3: TGTGCCAGCAGGAAGGGACAGGGCGACACCGGGGAGCTGTTTTTT.

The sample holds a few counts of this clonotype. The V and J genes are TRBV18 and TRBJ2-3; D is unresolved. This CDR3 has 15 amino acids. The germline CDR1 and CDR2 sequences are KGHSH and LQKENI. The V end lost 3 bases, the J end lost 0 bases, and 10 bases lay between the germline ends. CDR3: CASSPDLGSTDTQYF. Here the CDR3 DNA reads TGTGCCAGCTCACCGGACCTCGGGAGCACAGATACGCAGTATTTT.

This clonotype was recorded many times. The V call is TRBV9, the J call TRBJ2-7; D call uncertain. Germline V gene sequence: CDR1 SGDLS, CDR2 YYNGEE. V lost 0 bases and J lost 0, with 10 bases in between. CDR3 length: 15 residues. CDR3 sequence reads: CASSVGALSSYEQYF. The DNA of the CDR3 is TGTGCCAGCAGCGTAGGGGCTTTAAGCTCCTACGAGCAGTACTTC. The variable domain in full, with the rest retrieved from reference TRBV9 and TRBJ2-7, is DSGVTQTPKHLITATGQRVTLRCSPRSGDLSVYWYQQSLDQGLQFLIQYYNGEERAKGNILERFSAQQFPDLHSELNLSSLELGDSALYFCASSVGALSSYEQYFGPGTRLTVT.

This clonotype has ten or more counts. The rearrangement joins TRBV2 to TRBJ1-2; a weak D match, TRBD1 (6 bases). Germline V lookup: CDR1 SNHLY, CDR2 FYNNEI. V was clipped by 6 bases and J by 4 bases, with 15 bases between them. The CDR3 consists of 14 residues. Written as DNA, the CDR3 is TGTGCCAGCAGCCTCACGGCACAGGGCTATGGCTACACCTTC. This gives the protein CASSLTAQGYGYTF.

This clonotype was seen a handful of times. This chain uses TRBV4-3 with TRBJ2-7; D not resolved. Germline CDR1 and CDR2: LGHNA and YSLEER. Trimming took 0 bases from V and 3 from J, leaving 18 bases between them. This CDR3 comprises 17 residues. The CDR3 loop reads CASSQDYSQEPFYEQYF. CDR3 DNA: TGCGCCAGCAGCCAAGATTATAGTCAGGAGCCGTTCTACGAGCAGTACTTC.

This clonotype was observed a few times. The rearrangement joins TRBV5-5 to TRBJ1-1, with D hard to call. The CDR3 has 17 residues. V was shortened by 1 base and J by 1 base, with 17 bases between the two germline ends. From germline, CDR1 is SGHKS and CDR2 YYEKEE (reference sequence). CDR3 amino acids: CASSLFLGGASNTEAFF. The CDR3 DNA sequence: TGTGCCAGCAGCTTGTTCCTCGGCGGAGCCTCGAACACTGAAGCTTTCTTT. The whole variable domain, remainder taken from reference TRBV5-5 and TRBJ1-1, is DAGVTQSPTHLIKTRGQQVTLRCSPISGHKSVSWYQQVLGQGPQFIFQYYEKEERGRGNFPDRFSARQFPNYSSELNVNALLLGDSALYLCASSLFLGGASNTEAFFGQGTRLTVV.

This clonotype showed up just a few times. CDR3 nucleotide sequence: TGCAGTGCTAGGATAAGGGACAGACTTCGGAACACTGAAGCTTTCTTT. Protein sequence: CSARIRDRLRNTEAFF. J is TRBJ1-1 and V is TRBV20-1; 7 bases are shared with TRBD1. This CDR3 is 16 amino acids long. The J segment lost 1 base and the V segment lost 3 bases, leaving 11 bases of the junction unmatched. Looked up from germline, CDR1 is DFQATT and CDR2 is SNEGSKA (reference sequence).

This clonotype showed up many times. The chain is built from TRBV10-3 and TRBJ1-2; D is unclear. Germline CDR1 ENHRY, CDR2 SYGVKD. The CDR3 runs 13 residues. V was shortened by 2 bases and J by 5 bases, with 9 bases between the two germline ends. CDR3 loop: CAISEPGEYGYTF. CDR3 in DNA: TGTGCCATCAGTGAGCCCGGAGAGTATGGCTACACCTTC.

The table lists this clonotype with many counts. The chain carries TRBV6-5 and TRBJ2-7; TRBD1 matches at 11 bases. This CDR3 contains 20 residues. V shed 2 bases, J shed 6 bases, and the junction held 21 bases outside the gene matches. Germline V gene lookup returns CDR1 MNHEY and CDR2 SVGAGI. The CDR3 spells CASSYRGSGTGGRLGSEQYF. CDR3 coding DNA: TGTGCCAGCAGTTACAGAGGGTCAGGGACAGGGGGTAGATTGGGTTCCGAGCAGTACTTC.

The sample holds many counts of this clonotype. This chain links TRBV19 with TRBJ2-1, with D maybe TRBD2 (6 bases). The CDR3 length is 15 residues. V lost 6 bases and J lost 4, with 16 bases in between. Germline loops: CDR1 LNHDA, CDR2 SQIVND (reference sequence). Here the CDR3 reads CASRISGVGYNEQFF. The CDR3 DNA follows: TGTGCCAGTAGGATTAGCGGAGTAGGGTACAATGAGCAGTTCTTC.